This T cell receptor (beta chain) originates from a study of cytomegalovirus exposure and HLA in healthy donors. Study background: Out of fewer than 400 genotyped donors, roughly 78% belonged to the Caucasian-associated ancestry cluster.

PCR involved 60 Vbeta and 13 Jbeta primers. Repertoires were generated with immunoSEQ multiplex PCR, while TCRdb's copy carries only in-frame clones and drops some. The table records 130,000 or so clones, around 90% of them present only once. In regard to this clone: What it recognizes is unknown.

Study-wide findings and caveats: Later on, an analysis showed TCR association rates differing by HLA locus, with DRB1 the most and HLA-C the fewest. TCR beta sequences reportedly predicted most subjects' HLA-A and HLA-B alleles accurately.

With V trimmed by 6 bases and J by 5 bases, 4 bases remained unmatched. The CDR3 runs 13 residues. Germline loops: CDR1 MNHNY, CDR2 SVGAGI (reference sequence). The V and J genes are TRBV6-6 and TRBJ2-7; 10 nucleotides align to TRBD1. The sample was PBMCs. The sequence came from a woman aged 40 to 49 in good health and CMV-seronegative. Written as DNA, the CDR3 is TGTGCCAGCAGGGGGACAGGGGTCCACGAGCAGTACTTC. It is translated as CASRGTGVHEQYF.